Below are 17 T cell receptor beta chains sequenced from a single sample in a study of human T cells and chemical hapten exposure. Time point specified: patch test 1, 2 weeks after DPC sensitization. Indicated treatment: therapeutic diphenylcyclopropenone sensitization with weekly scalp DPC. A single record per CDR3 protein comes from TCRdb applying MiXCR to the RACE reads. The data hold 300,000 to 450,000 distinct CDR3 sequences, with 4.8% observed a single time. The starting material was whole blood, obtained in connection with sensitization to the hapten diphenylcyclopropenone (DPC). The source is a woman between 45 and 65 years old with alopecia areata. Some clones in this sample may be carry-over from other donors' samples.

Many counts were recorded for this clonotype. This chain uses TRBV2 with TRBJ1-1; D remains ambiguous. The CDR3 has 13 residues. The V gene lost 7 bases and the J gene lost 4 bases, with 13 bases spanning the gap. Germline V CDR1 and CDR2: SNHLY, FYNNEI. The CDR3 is CASTVGESTEAFF. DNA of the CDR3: TGTGCCAGCACCGTCGGGGAAAGCACTGAAGCTTTCTTT.

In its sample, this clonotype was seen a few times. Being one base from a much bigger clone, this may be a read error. In DNA form, the CDR3 reads TGTGCCATCAGTGAGGCCCAGTACAGTTCTAACTATGGCTACACCTTC. Protein sequence: CAISEAQYSSNYGYTF. The chain couples TRBV10-3 to TRBJ1-2; D unresolved. Germline V gives CDR1 ENHRY, CDR2 SYGVKD. The CDR3 is 16 amino acids. V was clipped by 2 bases and J by 0 bases, with 13 bases between them.

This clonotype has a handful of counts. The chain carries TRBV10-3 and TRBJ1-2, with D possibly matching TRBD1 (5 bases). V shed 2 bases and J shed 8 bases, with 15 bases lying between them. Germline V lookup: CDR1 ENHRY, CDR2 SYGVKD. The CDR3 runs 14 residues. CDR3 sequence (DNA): TGTGCCATCAGTGAGGCAGCCAGGGAAGGCGGCTACACCTTC. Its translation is CAISEAAREGGYTF.

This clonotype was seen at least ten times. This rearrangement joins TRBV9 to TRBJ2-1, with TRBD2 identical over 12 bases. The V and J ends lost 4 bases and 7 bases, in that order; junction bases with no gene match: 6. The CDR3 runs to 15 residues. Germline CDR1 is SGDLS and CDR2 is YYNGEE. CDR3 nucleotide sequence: TGTGCCAGCAGCCCTCTAGCGGGGGGGTGGAATGAGCAGTTCTTC. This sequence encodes CASSPLAGGWNEQFF.

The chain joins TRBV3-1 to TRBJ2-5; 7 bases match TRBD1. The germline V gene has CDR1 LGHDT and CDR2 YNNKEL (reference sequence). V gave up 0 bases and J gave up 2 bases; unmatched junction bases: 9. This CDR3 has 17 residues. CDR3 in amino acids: CASSQEVDRLGQETQYF. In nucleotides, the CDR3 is TGTGCCAGCAGCCAAGAGGTGGACAGGCTGGGGCAAGAGACCCAGTACTTC.

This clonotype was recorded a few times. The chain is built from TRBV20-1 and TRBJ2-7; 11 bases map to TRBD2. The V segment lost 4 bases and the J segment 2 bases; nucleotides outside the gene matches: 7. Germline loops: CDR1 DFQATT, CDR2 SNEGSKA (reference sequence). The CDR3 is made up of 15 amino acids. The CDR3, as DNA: TGCAGTGCTACTAGCGGGGGGCGTCCGACCTACGAGCAGTACTTC. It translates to CSATSGGRPTYEQYF.

CDR3 in amino acids: CASSYSVGGRDGYTF. The CDR3 DNA is TGTGCCAGCAGTTACTCTGTAGGAGGGCGGGATGGCTACACCTTC. J is TRBJ1-2 and V is TRBV6-5; D is unresolved. This CDR3 has 15 amino acids. V was clipped by 0 bases and J by 6 bases, with 14 bases between them. Germline V gene lookup returns CDR1 MNHEY and CDR2 SVGAGI.

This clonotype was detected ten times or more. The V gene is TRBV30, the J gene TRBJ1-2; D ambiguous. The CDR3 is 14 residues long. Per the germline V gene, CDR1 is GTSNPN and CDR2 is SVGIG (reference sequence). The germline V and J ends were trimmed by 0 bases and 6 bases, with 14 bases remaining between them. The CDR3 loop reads CAWSVRQTRDGYTF. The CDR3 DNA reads TGTGCCTGGAGTGTACGCCAAACAAGGGATGGCTACACCTTC.

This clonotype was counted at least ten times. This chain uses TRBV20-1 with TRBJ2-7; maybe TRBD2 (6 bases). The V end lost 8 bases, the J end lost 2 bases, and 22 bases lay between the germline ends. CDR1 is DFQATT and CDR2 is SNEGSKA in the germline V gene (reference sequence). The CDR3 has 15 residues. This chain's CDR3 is CSFPNTGTVTYEQYF. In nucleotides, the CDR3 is TGCAGTTTTCCGAACACCGGGACTGTTACCTACGAGCAGTACTTC.

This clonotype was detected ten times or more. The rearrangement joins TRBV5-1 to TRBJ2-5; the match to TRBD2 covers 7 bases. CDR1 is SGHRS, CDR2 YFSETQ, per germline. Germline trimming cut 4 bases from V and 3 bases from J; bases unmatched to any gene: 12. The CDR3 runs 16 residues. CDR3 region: CASSQGGSGIEETQYF. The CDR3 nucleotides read TGCGCCAGCAGCCAGGGAGGAAGCGGGATTGAAGAGACCCAGTACTTC.

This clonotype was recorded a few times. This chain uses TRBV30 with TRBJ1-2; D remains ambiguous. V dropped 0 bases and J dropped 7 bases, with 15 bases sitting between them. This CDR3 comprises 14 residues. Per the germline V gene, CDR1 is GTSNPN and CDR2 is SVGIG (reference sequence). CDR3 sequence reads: CAWSVARPGGGYTF. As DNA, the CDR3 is TGTGCCTGGAGTGTAGCCAGGCCGGGAGGTGGCTACACCTTC.

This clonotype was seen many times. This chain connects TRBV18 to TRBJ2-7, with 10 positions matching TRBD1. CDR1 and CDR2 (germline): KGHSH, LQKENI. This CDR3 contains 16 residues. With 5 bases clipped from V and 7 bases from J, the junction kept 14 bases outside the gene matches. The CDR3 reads CASSSGDRGLRREQYF. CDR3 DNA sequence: TGTGCCAGCTCATCCGGGGACAGGGGCCTAAGGAGGGAGCAGTACTTC. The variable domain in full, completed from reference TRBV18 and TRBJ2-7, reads NAGVMQNPRHLVRRRGQEARLRCSPMKGHSHVYWYRQLPEEGLKFMVYLQKENIIDESGMPKERFSAEFPKEGPSILRIQQVVRGDSAAYFCASSSGDRGLRREQYFGPGTRLTVT.

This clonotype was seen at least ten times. CDR3 region: CASSSAFFGIQYF. The DNA of the CDR3 is TGTGCCAGCAGCTCAGCCTTTTTTGGCATTCAGTACTTC. The chain uses TRBV11-2 and TRBJ2-4; D uncertain. With 4 bases removed from V and 9 bases from J, the gap between germline ends came to 13 bases. This CDR3 region has 13 residues. Germline V gene lookup returns CDR1 SGHAT and CDR2 FQNNGV.

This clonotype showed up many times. The CDR3 reads CASSFDKDEQFF. The DNA of the CDR3 is TGTGCCAGCAGCTTTGATAAGGATGAGCAGTTCTTC. The chain joins TRBV5-6 to TRBJ2-1; D is unresolved. This CDR3 is built from 12 residues. V lost 2 bases and J lost 8, with 8 bases in between. CDR1 and CDR2 (germline): SGHDT, YYEEEE.

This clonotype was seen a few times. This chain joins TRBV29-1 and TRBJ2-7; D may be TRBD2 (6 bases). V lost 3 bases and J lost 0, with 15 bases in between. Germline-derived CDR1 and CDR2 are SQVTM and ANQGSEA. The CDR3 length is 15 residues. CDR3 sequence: CSVELETGSSYEQYF. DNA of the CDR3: TGCAGCGTTGAGCTCGAAACCGGGAGCTCCTACGAGCAGTACTTC.

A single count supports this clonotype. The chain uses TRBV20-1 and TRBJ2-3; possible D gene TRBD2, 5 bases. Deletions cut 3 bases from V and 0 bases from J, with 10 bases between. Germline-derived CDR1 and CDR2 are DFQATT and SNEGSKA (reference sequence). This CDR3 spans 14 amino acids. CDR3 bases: TGCAGTGCTAGGAGGGTGACTAGCACAGATACGCAGTATTTT. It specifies CSARRVTSTDTQYF.

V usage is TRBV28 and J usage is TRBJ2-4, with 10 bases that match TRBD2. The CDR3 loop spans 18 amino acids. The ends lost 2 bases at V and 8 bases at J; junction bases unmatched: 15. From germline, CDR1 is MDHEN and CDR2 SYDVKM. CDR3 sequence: CASSLTWRAGGPRDIQYF. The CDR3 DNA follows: TGTGCCAGCAGTTTAACGTGGAGAGCGGGAGGGCCTAGGGACATTCAGTACTTC. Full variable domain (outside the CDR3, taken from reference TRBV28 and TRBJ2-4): DVKVTQSSRYLVKRTGEKVFLECVQDMDHENMFWYRQDPGLGLRLIYFSYDVKMKEKGDIPEGYSVSREKKERFSLILESASTNQTSMYLCASSLTWRAGGPRDIQYFGAGTRLSVL.